The present entry profiles one T cell receptor (beta chain) with its context. An end of the junction differs from the germline gene, which may be a read error. This record comes from a study of identical twins. Germline-derived CDR1 and CDR2 are DFQATT and SNEGSKA (reference sequence). The CDR3 consists of 12 residues. TCRdb called the 5' RACE reads again in MiXCR, with one record for every CDR3 protein. The table has roughly 1.6 million distinct CDR3 sequences, roughly 35% seen once. This clonotype originated in a newborn girl in good health. The chain has TRBV20-1 and TRBJ1-1; D not resolved. Sequencing was performed on cord blood. The CDR3, as DNA: TGCAGTGCTAGGTTTTCGGTCACTGGAGCTTTCTTT. This encodes CSARFSVTGAFF.